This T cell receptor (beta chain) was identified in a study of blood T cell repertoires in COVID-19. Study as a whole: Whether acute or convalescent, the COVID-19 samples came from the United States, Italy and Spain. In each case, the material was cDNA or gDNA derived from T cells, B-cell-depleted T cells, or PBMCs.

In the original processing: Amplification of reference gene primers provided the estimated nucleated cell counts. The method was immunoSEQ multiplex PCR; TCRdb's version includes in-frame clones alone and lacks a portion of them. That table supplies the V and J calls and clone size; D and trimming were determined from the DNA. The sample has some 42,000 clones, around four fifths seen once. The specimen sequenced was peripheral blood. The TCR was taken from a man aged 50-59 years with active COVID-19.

The CDR3 sequence: CASSEVFGGGNTGELFF. DNA of the CDR3: TGTGCCAGCAGTGAAGTGTTCGGGGGGGGGAACACCGGGGAGCTGTTTTTT. This chain uses TRBV6-1 with TRBJ2-2, with TRBD2 matching 8 bases. The CDR3 contains 17 residues. Germline-derived CDR1 and CDR2 are MNHNS and SASEGT. Trimming took 1 base from V and 1 from J; bases not matched to a gene: 5.